These 27 T cell receptor beta chains share one sample of origin, sequenced in a study of T-cell memory formation after mild COVID-19. TCRdb reprocessed the 5' RACE reads with MiXCR, giving one entry per CDR3 protein. The sample carries roughly 35,000 distinct CDR3 sequences, over 20% recorded once. The material sequenced was PBMCs or a T cell subset sorted from them (not recorded which). All receptors derive from an adult who had mild COVID-19 (a few samples of this study predate the infection). Cell type and time point are not known.

Ten or more counts support this clonotype. The chain uses TRBV7-9 and TRBJ2-5; D may correspond to TRBD1 or TRBD2 (5 bases each). The CDR3 covers 15 residues. V lost 5 bases and J 2 bases, leaving 15 bases between the germline ends. Per the germline V gene, CDR1 is SEHNR and CDR2 is FQNEAQ (reference sequence). CDR3 in amino acids: CASSPGLGVQETQYF. The CDR3 nucleotides are TGTGCCAGCAGCCCCGGGTTGGGGGTTCAAGAGACCCAGTACTTC.

The sample holds many counts of this clonotype. This chain links TRBV12-3 or TRBV12-4 with TRBJ2-3; unclear D gene. The V gene lost 3 bases and the J gene lost 0 bases, with 7 bases spanning the gap. The CDR3 has 14 residues. The CDR3 region has the DNA TGTGCCAGCAGTTTTGTCCCGAGCACAGATACGCAGTATTTT. This gives the protein CASSFVPSTDTQYF.

A few counts support this clonotype. The chain joins TRBV2 to TRBJ2-7; D unresolved. The CDR3 extends over 12 amino acids. Germline lookup yields CDR1 SNHLY and CDR2 FYNNEI. Deletions cut 6 bases from V and 0 bases from J, with 6 bases between. CDR3: CASRQSSYEQYF. CDR3 in DNA: TGTGCCAGCAGACAGAGCTCCTACGAGCAGTACTTC.

This chain connects TRBV6-6 to TRBJ2-7, with TRBD1 matching over 10 bases. CDR3 length equals 14 residues. With 6 bases clipped from V and 7 bases from J, the junction kept 9 bases outside the gene matches. Germline-derived CDR1 and CDR2 are MNHNY and SVGAGI (reference sequence). The CDR3, as DNA: TGTGCCAGCAGAGCGGGACAGGGGACGAAGGAGCAGTACTTC. It yields the protein CASRAGQGTKEQYF.

This clonotype was recorded at least ten times. V usage is TRBV12-3 or TRBV12-4 and J usage is TRBJ2-1, with D tentatively TRBD1 (6 bases). Trimming took 6 bases from V and 5 from J, leaving 14 bases between them. This CDR3 spans 14 amino acids. The CDR3 protein is CASSPRGYDNEQFF. The CDR3 DNA reads as TGTGCCAGCAGCCCTAGGGGGTACGACAATGAGCAGTTCTTC.

Ten or more counts support this clonotype. The rearrangement joins TRBV12-3 or TRBV12-4 to TRBJ2-7, with D possibly being TRBD2 (6 bases). There are 15 residues in the CDR3. Trimming removed 4 bases at V and 4 bases at J, with 17 bases between. This CDR3 is CASSSGLRSGYEQYF. Here the CDR3 DNA reads TGTGCCAGCAGTTCGGGACTCCGGTCTGGGTACGAGCAGTACTTC.

V usage is TRBV20-1 and J usage is TRBJ2-3, with 9 positions matching TRBD2. The germline gives CDR1 DFQATT, CDR2 SNEGSKA (reference sequence). The CDR3 length is 15 residues. With 6 bases clipped from V and 2 bases from J, the junction kept 9 bases outside the gene matches. The CDR3 sequence: CSASQTSGLTDTQYF. The CDR3 DNA reads as TGCAGTGCCAGTCAGACTAGCGGCCTCACAGATACGCAGTATTTT.

This clonotype is deemed medium-sized (0.01 to 0.1%). The J gene is TRBJ2-5, the V gene TRBV7-9; possible D gene TRBD1, 6 bases. The germline V and J ends were trimmed by 0 bases and 2 bases, with 10 bases remaining between them. Germline CDR1 SEHNR, CDR2 FQNEAQ (reference sequence). The CDR3 is 15 amino acids. The CDR3 reads CASSLAGRGQETQYF. CDR3 DNA: TGTGCCAGCAGCTTAGCGGGCAGGGGACAAGAGACCCAGTACTTC.

The count of this clonotype is one. The CDR3 region has the DNA TGTGCCAGCAGTTCCCACACCGGGGAGCTGTTTTTT. Its translation is CASSSHTGELFF. The chain uses TRBV12-3 or TRBV12-4 and TRBJ2-2, with D unclear. The CDR3 runs to 12 residues. Trimming left V 4 bases short and J 3 bases short, with 3 bases between.

This clonotype was found a few times. CDR3 in amino acids: CASSYVRKPRSGANVLTF. CDR3 coding DNA: TGTGCCAGCAGTTACGTTCGGAAACCACGTTCTGGGGCCAACGTCCTGACTTTC. The J gene is TRBJ2-6, the V gene TRBV6-5; the D is unclear. The CDR3 loop spans 18 amino acids. Germline CDR1 and CDR2: MNHEY and SVGAGI. V lost 2 bases, J lost 1 base, and 15 bases lay in between.

This clonotype was found many times. The chain has TRBV12-3 or TRBV12-4 and TRBJ2-1, with D perhaps TRBD2 (6 bases). V lost 7 bases and J lost 0, with 16 bases in between. The CDR3 has 16 amino acids. As DNA, the CDR3 is TGTGCCAGCACTTACACTTTCGGGGGCTCCTACAATGAGCAGTTCTTC. It encodes CASTYTFGGSYNEQFF.

The V gene is TRBV2, the J gene TRBJ1-5; TRBD1 aligns across 7 bases. Looked up from germline, CDR1 is SNHLY and CDR2 is FYNNEI. V shed 4 bases and J 0 bases; nucleotides not matched to a gene: 3. CDR3 length equals 15 residues. The DNA for the CDR3 is TGTGCCAGCAGTGCAGGGGGTGGTAGCAATCAGCCCCAGCATTTT. Protein product: CASSAGGGSNQPQHF.

This clonotype turned up a few times. The chain links TRBV12-3 or TRBV12-4 to TRBJ2-1, with TRBD2 as a possible D gene (6 bases). The CDR3 sequence is 13 residues long. V was trimmed by 7 bases and J by 8 bases, leaving 15 bases between them. CDR3 in amino acids: CASNILGGYEQFF. In nucleotides, the CDR3 is TGTGCCAGCAACATACTCGGGGGATATGAGCAGTTCTTC.

This clonotype was recorded many times. V usage is TRBV3-1 and J usage is TRBJ1-1; D call uncertain. CDR3 length equals 12 residues. Deletions cut 9 bases from V and 0 bases from J, with 8 bases between. CDR1 LGHDT and CDR2 YNNKEL come from the germline V gene (reference sequence). Here the CDR3 reads CASASMNTEAFF. The CDR3 region has the DNA TGTGCCAGTGCGTCCATGAACACTGAAGCTTTCTTT.

This clonotype was counted at least ten times. The rearrangement uses TRBV6-5 and TRBJ2-1; D perhaps matches TRBD1 (6 bases). The CDR3 spans 15 residues. Trimming pared 6 bases from V and 1 base from J, leaving 13 bases between. CDR1 MNHEY and CDR2 SVGAGI come from the germline V gene. The DNA of the CDR3 is TGTGCCAGCAGACACGAGGGGGATTCCTACAATGAGCAGTTCTTC. This sequence encodes CASRHEGDSYNEQFF.

This clonotype was observed a few times. This chain uses TRBV5-1 with TRBJ2-2; perhaps D is TRBD1 or TRBD2 (5 bases each). Germline loops: CDR1 SGHRS, CDR2 YFSETQ. V was clipped by 2 bases and J by 7 bases, with 18 bases between them. CDR3 length: 16 residues. The CDR3, as DNA: TGCGCCAGCAGCTTTACACAGGCTAGCAGTGGCGGGGAGCTGTTTTTT. It yields the protein CASSFTQASSGGELFF.

The J gene is TRBJ2-1, the V gene TRBV4-1; 8 nucleotides align to TRBD2. Trimming at V came to 1 base and at J to 5 bases, leaving 4 bases not matched to a gene. The CDR3 has 15 amino acids. Germline lookup yields CDR1 MGHRA and CDR2 YSYEKL. CDR3 nucleotides: TGCGCCAGCAGCCAAGGACTAGCGCCCAACAATGAGCAGTTCTTC. It codes for CASSQGLAPNNEQFF.

This clonotype has a count of ten or more. The chain employs TRBV10-3 and TRBJ2-3; D may be TRBD2 (6 bases). This CDR3 comprises 13 residues. The V gene's germline CDR1 is ENHRY and CDR2 SYGVKD. V dropped 4 bases and J dropped 6 bases, with 11 bases sitting between them. This CDR3 is CAISAGVEDTQYF. In DNA, the CDR3 is TGTGCCATCAGTGCGGGGGTGGAGGATACGCAGTATTTT.

This clonotype was seen repeatedly, ten times or more. The chain is built from TRBV13 and TRBJ2-7; 9 bases align to TRBD1. CDR3 size: 14 residues. V trimming: 6 bases; J trimming: 5 bases; junction bases outside the gene matches: 8. Germline values: CDR1 PRHDT, CDR2 FYEKMQ (reference sequence). The CDR3 nucleotides read TGTGCCAGCAGTCCTCGCGGGACAGGGCACGAGCAGTACTTC. Amino acid sequence: CASSPRGTGHEQYF.

This clonotype appeared many times. The chain combines TRBV6-2 or TRBV6-3 with TRBJ2-7; TRBD1 agrees at 9 bases. Germline-derived CDR1 and CDR2 are MNHEY and SVGEGT. The CDR3 spans 15 residues. Trimming at V came to 5 bases and at J to 4 bases, leaving 9 bases not matched to a gene. The CDR3 loop is CASSQQGAVEYEQYF. The CDR3 DNA follows: TGTGCCAGCAGTCAACAGGGGGCGGTTGAGTACGAGCAGTACTTC.

This clonotype has a count of ten or more. The V gene is TRBV3-1, the J gene TRBJ2-5; 7 bases fit TRBD2. This CDR3 has 15 amino acids. Trimming cost V 1 base and J 2 bases; bases outside gene matches: 4. The V gene's germline CDR1 is LGHDT and CDR2 YNNKEL (reference sequence). The CDR3 loop reads CASSQGGGKQETQYF. In DNA form, the CDR3 reads TGTGCCAGCAGCCAAGGGGGGGGGAAACAAGAGACCCAGTACTTC.

V usage is TRBV24-1 and J usage is TRBJ1-1; the D gene is possibly TRBD1 (5 bases). The CDR3 loop spans 13 amino acids. V shed 4 bases and J shed 4 bases, with 9 bases lying between them. The germline V gene has CDR1 KGHDR and CDR2 SFDVKD. The DNA of the CDR3 is TGTGCCACCAGTGACAGGGTGAGCACTGAAGCTTTCTTT. Protein sequence: CATSDRVSTEAFF.

This clonotype came up many times. The rearrangement links TRBV18 to TRBJ2-2; 8 nucleotides line up with TRBD1. The CDR3 sequence is 16 residues long. V lost 2 bases and J lost 5; bases outside the gene matches: 7. CDR1 and CDR2 (germline): KGHSH, LQKENI. The CDR3 nucleotides are TGTGCCAGCTCACCAAAGACAGGGGTTGATACCGGGGAGCTGTTTTTT. This codes for CASSPKTGVDTGELFF. Looking up the rest from reference TRBV18 and TRBJ2-2 gives the full variable domain: NAGVMQNPRHLVRRRGQEARLRCSPMKGHSHVYWYRQLPEEGLKFMVYLQKENIIDESGMPKERFSAEFPKEGPSILRIQQVVRGDSAAYFCASSPKTGVDTGELFFGEGSRLTVL.

This clonotype was seen repeatedly, ten times or more. V and J are TRBV5-6 and TRBJ2-1, with D perhaps matching TRBD2 (7 bases). This CDR3 region has 13 residues. CDR1 and CDR2 from the germline V gene are SGHDT and YYEEEE. Trimming removed 0 bases from V and 13 bases from J, with 14 bases in between. The CDR3 spells CASSLGRAGAQFF. Here the CDR3 DNA reads TGTGCCAGCAGCTTGGGGAGGGCGGGGGCCCAGTTCTTC.

This clonotype has at least ten counts. The chain recombines TRBV3-1 with TRBJ1-1, with unresolved D. The CDR3 runs to 15 residues. V lost 5 bases, J lost 1 base, and 14 bases lay in between. Germline-derived CDR1 and CDR2 are LGHDT and YNNKEL (reference sequence). CDR3 nucleotides: TGTGCCAGCAGCAGGTCGGAGACCGAGAACACTGAAGCTTTCTTT. Protein: CASSRSETENTEAFF.

This clonotype was counted at least ten times. The CDR3: CASRWTRADTQYF. The CDR3 DNA follows: TGTGCCAGCAGGTGGACTAGGGCAGATACGCAGTATTTT. The chain has TRBV6-2 or TRBV6-3 and TRBJ2-3; 7 nucleotides agree with TRBD2. This CDR3 has 13 amino acids. Trimming removed 6 bases from V and 4 bases from J; junction bases left unmatched: 4. Germline CDR1 reads MNHEY; CDR2 reads SVGEGT.

This clonotype was observed a handful of times. The chain carries TRBV7-9 and TRBJ1-3, with unresolved D. Germline values: CDR1 SEHNR, CDR2 FQNEAQ (reference sequence). This CDR3 has 16 residues. V was cut by 4 bases and J by 0 bases, with 13 bases left in between. In DNA form, the CDR3 reads TGTGCCAGCAGCTCTGGGTCGGTCTACTCTGGAAACACCATATATTTT. This encodes CASSSGSVYSGNTIYF.